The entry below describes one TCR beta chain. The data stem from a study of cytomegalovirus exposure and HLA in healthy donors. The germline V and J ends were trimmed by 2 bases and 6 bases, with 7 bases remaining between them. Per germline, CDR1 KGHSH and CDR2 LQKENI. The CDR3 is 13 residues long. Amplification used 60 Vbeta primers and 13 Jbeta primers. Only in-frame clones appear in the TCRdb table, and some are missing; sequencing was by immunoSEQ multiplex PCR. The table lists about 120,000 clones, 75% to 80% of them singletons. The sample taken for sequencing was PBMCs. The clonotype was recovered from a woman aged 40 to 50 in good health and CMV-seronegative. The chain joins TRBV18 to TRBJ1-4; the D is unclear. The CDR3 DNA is TGTGCCAGCTCACCATCCGAGGATGAAAAACTGTTTTTT. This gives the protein CASSPSEDEKLFF.